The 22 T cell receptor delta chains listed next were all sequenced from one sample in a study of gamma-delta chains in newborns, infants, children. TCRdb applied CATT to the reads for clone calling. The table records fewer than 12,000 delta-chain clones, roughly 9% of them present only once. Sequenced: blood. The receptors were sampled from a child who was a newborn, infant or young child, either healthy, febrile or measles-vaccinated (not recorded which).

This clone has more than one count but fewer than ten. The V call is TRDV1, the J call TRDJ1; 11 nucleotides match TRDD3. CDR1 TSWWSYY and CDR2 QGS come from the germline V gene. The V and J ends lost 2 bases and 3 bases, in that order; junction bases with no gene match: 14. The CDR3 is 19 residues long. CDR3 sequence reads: CALGEYMALLGDTPDKLIF. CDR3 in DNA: TGTGCTCTTGGGGAATATATGGCTCTCCTGGGGGATACCCCCGATAAACTCATCTTT.

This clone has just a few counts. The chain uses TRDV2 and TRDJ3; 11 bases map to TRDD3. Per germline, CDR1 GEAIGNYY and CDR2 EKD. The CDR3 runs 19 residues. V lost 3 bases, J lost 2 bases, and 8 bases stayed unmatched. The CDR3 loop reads CACDASGGYQPWDTRQMFF. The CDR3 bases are TGTGCCTGTGACGCGTCTGGGGGATACCAGCCCTGGGACACCCGACAGATGTTTTTC.

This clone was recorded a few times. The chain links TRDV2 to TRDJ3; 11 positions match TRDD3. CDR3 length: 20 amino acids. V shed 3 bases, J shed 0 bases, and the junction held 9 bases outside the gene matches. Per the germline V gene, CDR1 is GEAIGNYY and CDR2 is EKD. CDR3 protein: CACDSVLGDKSSWDTRQMFF. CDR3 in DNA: TGTGCCTGTGACTCCGTACTGGGGGATAAAAGCTCCTGGGACACCCGACAGATGTTTTTC.

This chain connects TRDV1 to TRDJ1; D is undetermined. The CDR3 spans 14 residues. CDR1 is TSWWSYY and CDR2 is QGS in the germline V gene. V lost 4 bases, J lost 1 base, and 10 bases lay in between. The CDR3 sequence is CALGARPTTDKLIF. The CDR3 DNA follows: TGTGCTCTTGGGGCTCGGCCCACCACCGATAAACTCATCTTT.

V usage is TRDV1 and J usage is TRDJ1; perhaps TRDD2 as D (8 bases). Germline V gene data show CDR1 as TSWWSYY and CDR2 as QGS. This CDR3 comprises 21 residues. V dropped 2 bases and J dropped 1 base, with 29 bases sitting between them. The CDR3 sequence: CALGERSSYRPGGDCTDKLIF. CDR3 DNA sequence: TGTGCTCTTGGGGAAAGGTCTTCCTACCGTCCTGGGGGGGACTGCACCGATAAACTCATCTTT.

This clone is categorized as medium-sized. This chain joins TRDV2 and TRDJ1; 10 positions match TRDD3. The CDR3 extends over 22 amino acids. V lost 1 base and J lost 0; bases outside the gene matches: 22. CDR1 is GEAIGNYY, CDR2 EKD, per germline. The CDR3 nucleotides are TGTGCCTGTGACACGGTTTCTGTCACTGGGGGATTACGTACAACGTACACCGATAAACTCATCTTT. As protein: CACDTVSVTGGLRTTYTDKLIF.

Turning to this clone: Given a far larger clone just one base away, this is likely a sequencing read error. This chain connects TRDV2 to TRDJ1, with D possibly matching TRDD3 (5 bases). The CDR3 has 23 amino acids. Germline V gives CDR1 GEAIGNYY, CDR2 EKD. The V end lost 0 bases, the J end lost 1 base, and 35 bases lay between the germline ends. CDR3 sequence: CACDTLGNLQTPREIPVTDKLIF. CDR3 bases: TGTGCCTGTGACACCCTAGGGAATCTACAAACGCCTCGGGAGATACCGGTCACCGATAAACTCATCTTT.

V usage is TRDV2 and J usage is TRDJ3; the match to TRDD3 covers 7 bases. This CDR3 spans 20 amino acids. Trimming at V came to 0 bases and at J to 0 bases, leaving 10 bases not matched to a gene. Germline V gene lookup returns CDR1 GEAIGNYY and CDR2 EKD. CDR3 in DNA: TGTGCCTGTGACACCGTAAGGGATACTAAGAGCTCCTGGGACACCCGACAGATGTTTTTC. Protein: CACDTVRDTKSSWDTRQMFF.

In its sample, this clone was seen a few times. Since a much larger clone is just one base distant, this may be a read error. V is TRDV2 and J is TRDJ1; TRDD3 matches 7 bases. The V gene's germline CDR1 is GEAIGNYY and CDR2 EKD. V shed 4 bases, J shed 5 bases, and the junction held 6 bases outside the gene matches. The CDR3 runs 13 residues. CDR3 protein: CACEYWGRDKLIF. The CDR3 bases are TGTGCCTGTGAGTACTGGGGACGGGATAAACTCATCTTT.

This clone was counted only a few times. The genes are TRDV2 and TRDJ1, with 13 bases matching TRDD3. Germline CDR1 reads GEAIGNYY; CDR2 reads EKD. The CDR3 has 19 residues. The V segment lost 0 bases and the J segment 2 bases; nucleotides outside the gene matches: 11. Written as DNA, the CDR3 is TGTGCCTGTGACACCGTACTGGGGGATACGGGGACTCGGACCGATAAACTCATCTTT. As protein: CACDTVLGDTGTRTDKLIF.

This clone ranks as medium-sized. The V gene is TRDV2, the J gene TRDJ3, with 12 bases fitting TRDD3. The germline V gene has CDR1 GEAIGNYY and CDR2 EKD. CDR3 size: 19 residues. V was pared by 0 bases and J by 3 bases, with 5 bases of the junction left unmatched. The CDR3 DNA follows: TGTGCCTGTGACACCGGCTGGGGGATACGTGGCTGGGACACCCGACAGATGTTTTTC. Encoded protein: CACDTGWGIRGWDTRQMFF.

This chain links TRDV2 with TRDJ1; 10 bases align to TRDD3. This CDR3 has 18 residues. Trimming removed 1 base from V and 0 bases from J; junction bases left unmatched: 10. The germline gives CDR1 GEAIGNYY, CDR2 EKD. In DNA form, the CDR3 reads TGTGCCTGTGACACTCTCCGGGGGATACGCGAGTACACCGATAAACTCATCTTT. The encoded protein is CACDTLRGIREYTDKLIF.

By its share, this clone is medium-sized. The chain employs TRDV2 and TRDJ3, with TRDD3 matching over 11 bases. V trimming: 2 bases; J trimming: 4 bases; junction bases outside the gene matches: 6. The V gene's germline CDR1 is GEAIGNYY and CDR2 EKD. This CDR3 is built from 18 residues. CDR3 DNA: TGTGCCTGTGACAAAATACTGGGGGATAAGTGGGACACCCGACAGATGTTTTTC. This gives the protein CACDKILGDKWDTRQMFF.

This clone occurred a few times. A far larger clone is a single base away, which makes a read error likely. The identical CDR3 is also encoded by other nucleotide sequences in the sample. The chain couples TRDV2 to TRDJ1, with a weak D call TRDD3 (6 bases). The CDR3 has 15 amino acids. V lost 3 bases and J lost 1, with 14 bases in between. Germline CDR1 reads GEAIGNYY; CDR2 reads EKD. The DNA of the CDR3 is TGTGCCTGTGACCCGCTGGGGCACCTCACCGATAAACTCATCTTT. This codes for CACDPLGHLTDKLIF.

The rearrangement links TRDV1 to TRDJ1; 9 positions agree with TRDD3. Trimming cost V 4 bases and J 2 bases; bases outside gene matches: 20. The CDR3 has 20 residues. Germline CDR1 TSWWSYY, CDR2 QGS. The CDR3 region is CALGGAPGGGYAGRTDKLIF. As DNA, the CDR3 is TGTGCTCTTGGGGGTGCCCCCGGTGGGGGATATGCGGGTCGGACCGATAAACTCATCTTT.

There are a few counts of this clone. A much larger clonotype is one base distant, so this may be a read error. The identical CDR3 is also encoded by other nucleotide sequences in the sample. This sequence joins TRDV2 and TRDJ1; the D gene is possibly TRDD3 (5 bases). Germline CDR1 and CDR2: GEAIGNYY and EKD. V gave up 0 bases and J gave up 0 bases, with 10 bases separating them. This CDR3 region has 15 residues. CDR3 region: CACDTVGTYTDKLIF. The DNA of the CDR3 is TGTGCCTGTGACACCGTGGGGACGTACACCGATAAACTCATCTTT.

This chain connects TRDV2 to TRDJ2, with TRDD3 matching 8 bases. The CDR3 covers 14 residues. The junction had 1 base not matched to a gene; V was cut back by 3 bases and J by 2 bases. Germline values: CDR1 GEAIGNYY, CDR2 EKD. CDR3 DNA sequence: TGTGCCTGTGACGCTGGGGGATTGACAGCACAACTCTTCTTT. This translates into CACDAGGLTAQLFF.

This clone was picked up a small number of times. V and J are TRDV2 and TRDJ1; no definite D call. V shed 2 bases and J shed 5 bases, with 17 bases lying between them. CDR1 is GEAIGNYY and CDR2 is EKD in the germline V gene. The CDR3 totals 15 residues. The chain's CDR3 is CACDSLTVGRDKLIF. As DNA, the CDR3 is TGTGCCTGTGACAGTCTTACTGTGGGACGAGATAAACTCATCTTT.

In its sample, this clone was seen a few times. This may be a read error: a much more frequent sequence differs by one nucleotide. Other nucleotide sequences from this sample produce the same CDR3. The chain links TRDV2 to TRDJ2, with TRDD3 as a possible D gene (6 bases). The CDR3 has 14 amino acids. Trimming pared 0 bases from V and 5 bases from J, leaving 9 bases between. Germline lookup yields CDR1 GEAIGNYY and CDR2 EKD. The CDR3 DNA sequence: TGTGCCTGTGACACCGTAGGGGATACAGCACAACTCTTCTTT. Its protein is CACDTVGDTAQLFF.

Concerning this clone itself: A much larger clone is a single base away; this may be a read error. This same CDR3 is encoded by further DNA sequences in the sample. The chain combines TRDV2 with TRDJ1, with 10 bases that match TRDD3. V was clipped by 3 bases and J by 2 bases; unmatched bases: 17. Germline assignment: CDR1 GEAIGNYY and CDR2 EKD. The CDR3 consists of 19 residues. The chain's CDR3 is CACDPLPTVLLGDTDKLIF. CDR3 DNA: TGTGCCTGTGACCCTCTTCCTACCGTCTTACTGGGGGATACCGATAAACTCATCTTT.

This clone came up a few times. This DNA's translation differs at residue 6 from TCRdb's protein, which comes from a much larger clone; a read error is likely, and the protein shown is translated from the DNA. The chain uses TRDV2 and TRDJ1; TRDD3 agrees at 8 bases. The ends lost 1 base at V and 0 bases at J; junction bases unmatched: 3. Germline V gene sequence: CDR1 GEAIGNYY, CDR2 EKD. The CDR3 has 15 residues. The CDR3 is CACDTWGMNTDKLIF. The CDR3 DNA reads TGTGCCTGTGACACTTGGGGGATGAACACCGATAAACTCATCTTT.

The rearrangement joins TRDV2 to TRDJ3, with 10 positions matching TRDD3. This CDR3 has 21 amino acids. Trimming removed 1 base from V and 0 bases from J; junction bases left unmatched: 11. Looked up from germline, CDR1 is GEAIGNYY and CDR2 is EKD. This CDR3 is CACDTVYTGGSSSWDTRQMFF. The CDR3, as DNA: TGTGCCTGTGACACGGTGTATACTGGGGGATCCAGCTCCTGGGACACCCGACAGATGTTTTTC.